This T cell receptor beta chain is drawn from a study of blood T cell repertoires in COVID-19. At the level of the study: From the United States, Italy and Spain came samples of acute and convalescent COVID-19. T cells, B-cell-depleted T cells, or PBMCs supplied cDNA or gDNA.

This clone has a handful of counts. Profiling relied on immunoSEQ multiplex PCR, and the TCRdb table lists in-frame clones only, not all of them. This table has roughly 260,000 clones, around 82% appearing once. The CDR3 is 14 amino acids. After removal of 3 bases from V and 9 bases from J, the junction contained 11 bases not matched to a gene. Germline CDR1 DFQATT, CDR2 SNEGSKA (reference sequence). The origin of this receptor is a woman between 70 and 85 years old with acute or convalescent COVID-19. The sequenced material came from peripheral blood. This rearrangement joins TRBV20-1 to TRBJ2-1, with 7 bases identical to TRBD1. Here the CDR3 reads CSASRTGVPGEQFF. Here the CDR3 DNA reads TGCAGTGCTAGTCGCACAGGGGTTCCTGGTGAGCAGTTCTTC.